This T cell receptor (beta chain) was obtained from a study of shared clonotypes between healthy human individuals (dated by TCRdb to 2018 to 2021). For the study in its entirety: The cohort included a few men and two women between 18 and 49 years of age. Leukapheresis yielded between about 0.9 and 9.5 billion PBMCs per donor. For each donor, three plates each were used for CD4 naive and CD4 memory, two plates were used for CD8 naive, and one plate was used for CD8 memory. To increase sequencing depth and limit assay-specific biases, different laboratories used diverse techniques to prepare libraries and sequence TCR repertoires. To estimate repertoire size and how much clonotype sharing occurs between individuals, the study deeply sequenced the blood TCR repertoires of several healthy adults.

TCR CDR3 regions were amplified from genomic DNA by multiplex PCR using the deep immunoSEQ assay. Genomic DNA extracted from each cell subset was distributed evenly over all wells of several immunoSEQ 96-well plates, and each plate served as one replicate. For sorted subsets, roughly 200 ng of genomic DNA, equivalent to some 33,000 T cell genomes, went into each replicate PCR. Purified libraries were quantified with a Qubit 3.0 fluorometer, sized on a Bioanalyzer 2100, and re-quantified with the KAPA Library Quantification kit. A separate single-read 150-cycle Illumina NextSeq 550 flow cell was used to sequence each immunoSEQ 96-well plate. On the study's bioinformatics: The immunoSEQ output contained only junctional sequences without quality scores, so filtering could not match that applied to full-length reads. Sequences were annotated with PyIR, a Python wrapper for IgBLAST v1.9, and V/J genes and CDR3 were assigned using IMGT germline references. Reads with weak V/J assignments (E-value above 1e-6), missing CDR3, stop codons, out-of-frame junctions, or ambiguous translated residues were removed. V3J clonotypes were defined by identical inferred V gene, J gene, and CDR3 amino acid sequence. Percentage overlap between repertoires was calculated by dividing the number of shared unique clonotypes by the size of the smaller repertoire. Richness of each repertoire was evaluated using RTK rarefaction, the Chao1 estimator, and Recon v2.1 estimates of unobserved clonotypes. OLGA was used to compute generation probabilities for all TCRbeta clonotypes that the gDNA method yielded from a handful of donors. TCRdb mirrors the immuneACCESS table, restricted to in-frame sequences. Some clones are absent from its copies; in checked studies, under half trace to an unresolved V gene, and the reason for the others is unknown. The V and J calls and clone size were taken over from that table, and D and trimming were inferred from the DNA. Here the sample has over 2,000,000 clones; 80% to 95% occur a single time. Jointly, the top ten make up around 1.7% of the sample.

The germline V gene (reference sequence) provides CDR1 SGHAT and CDR2 FQDESV. Including cysteine and phenylalanine, the CDR3 has 15 amino acids. Only the CDR3 DNA is retained, 45 bases long and in frame from the first base. Relative to germline, V is 3 bases shorter and J is 1 base shorter, with 13 bases between their ends. Summary of the overall study and its limitations: Compared with non-shared clonotypes, the clonotypes found in all four sorted-subset donors had higher generation probabilities. The genetic and exposure-history diversity represented was limited by the small number of donors. Across a few donors, around 5.4% of naive CD4, 3.5% of naive CD8, 2.3% of memory CD4, and 0.4% to 0.45% of memory CD8 clonotypes were shared. Pairwise subsampling led to the expectation that sequencing depth would affect the degree of clonotype sharing among donors. Sampling was restricted to blood, and TCR repertoires in tissue are likely to differ from TCR repertoires in blood. Incomplete sequencing was indicated by rarefaction of sorted-subset datasets, despite the large sequencing depth. Naive subsets generally had larger estimated clonotype richness than memory subsets did.

Notes on this clone: The antigen it binds to is not known. Base qualities were left out, and no much larger clone turns up one base away.

CD8 naive samples consisted of CD45RO-negative cells that were positively selected for CCR7, yielding a CD45RA+CCR7+ population without TemRA cells. The donors were healthy, HIV-negative adults with no recently reported acute infections or vaccinations. Every donor was a Caucasian adult residing in Nashville, Tennessee, USA. Blood was collected by leukapheresis, and PBMCs were isolated by Ficoll-Histopaque density gradient centrifugation and then cryopreserved in liquid nitrogen vapor phase. Purity and quantity of every magnetically sorted T cell population were checked by analytical flow cytometry. From each sorted fraction, genomic DNA was isolated and quantified by UV absorbance on a Nanodrop 2000c.

The sequenced material came from naive CD8+ T cells from PBMCs. Explained via the paper, the cell subset or site label denotes: CD45RA+CCR7+. Recombination joined TRBV11-1 with TRBJ2-7; the D segment is perhaps TRBD1 or TRBD2, each sharing 5 matched bases. This receptor was obtained from a man younger than 30 in good health. Some clones in this sample may be carry-over from other donors' samples. The bases read TGTGCCAGCAGCTTGGGGGATTCTAGGTCCTACGAGCAGTACTTC. The translation is CASSLGDSRSYEQYF.